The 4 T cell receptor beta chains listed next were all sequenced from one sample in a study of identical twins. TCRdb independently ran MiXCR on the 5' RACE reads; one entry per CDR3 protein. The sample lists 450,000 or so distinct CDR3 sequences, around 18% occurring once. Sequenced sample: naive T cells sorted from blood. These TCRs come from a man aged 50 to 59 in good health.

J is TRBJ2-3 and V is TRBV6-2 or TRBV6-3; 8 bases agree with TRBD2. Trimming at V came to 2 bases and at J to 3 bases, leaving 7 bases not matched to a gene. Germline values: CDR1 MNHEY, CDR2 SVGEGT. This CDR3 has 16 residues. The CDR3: CASSYLLAGGTDTQYF. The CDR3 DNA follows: TGTGCCAGCAGTTACCTGCTGGCGGGGGGTACAGATACGCAGTATTTT.

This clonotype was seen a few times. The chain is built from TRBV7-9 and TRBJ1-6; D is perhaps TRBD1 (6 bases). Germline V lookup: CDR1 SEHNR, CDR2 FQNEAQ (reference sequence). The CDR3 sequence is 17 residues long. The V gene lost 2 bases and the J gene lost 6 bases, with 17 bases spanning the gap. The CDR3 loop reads CASSLPNTGSGNSPLHF. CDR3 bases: TGTGCCAGCAGCTTACCCAACACAGGGTCGGGTAATTCACCCCTCCACTTT.

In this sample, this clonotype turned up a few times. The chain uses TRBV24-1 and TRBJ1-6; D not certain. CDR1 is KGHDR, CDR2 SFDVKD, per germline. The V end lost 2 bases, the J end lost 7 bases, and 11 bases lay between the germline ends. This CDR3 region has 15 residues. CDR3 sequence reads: CATSDSKTLNSPLHF. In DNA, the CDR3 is TGTGCCACCAGTGATTCTAAGACACTCAATTCACCCCTCCACTTT.

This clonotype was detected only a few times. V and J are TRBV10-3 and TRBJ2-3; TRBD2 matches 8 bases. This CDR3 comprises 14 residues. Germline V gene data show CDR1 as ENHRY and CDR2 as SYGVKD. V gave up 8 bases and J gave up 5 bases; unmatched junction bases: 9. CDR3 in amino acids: CAIRPGREVDTQYF. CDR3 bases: TGTGCCATCCGGCCCGGGAGGGAAGTAGATACGCAGTATTTT.